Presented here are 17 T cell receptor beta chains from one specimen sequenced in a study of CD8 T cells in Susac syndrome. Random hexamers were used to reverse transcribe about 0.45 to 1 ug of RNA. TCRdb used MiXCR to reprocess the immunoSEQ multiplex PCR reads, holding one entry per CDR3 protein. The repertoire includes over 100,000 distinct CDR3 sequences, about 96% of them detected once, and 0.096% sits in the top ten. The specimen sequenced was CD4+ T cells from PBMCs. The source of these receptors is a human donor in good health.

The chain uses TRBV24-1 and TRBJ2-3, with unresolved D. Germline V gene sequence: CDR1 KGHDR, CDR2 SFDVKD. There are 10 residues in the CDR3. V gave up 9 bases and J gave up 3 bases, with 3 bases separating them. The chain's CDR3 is CATPTDTQYF. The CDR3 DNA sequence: TGTGCCACCCCGACAGATACGCAGTATTTT.

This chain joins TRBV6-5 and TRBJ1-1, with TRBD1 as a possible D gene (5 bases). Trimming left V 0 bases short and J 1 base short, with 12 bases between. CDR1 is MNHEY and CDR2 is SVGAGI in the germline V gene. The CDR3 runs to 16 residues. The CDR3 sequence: CASSYSFVRANTEAFF. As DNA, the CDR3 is TGTGCCAGCAGTTACTCCTTCGTCAGGGCGAACACTGAAGCTTTCTTT.

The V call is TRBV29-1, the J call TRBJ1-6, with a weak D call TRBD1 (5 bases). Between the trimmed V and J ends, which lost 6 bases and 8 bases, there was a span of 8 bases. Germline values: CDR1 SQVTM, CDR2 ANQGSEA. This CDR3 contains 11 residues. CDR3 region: CSVGVDSPLHF. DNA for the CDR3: TGCAGCGTAGGGGTGGATTCACCCCTCCACTTT.

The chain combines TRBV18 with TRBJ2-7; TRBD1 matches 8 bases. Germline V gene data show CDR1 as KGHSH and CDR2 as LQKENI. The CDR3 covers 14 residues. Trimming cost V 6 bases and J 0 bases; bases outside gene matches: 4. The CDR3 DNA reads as TGTGCCAGCTCCACAGGGGGTTTCTCCTACGAGCAGTACTTC. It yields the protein CASSTGGFSYEQYF.

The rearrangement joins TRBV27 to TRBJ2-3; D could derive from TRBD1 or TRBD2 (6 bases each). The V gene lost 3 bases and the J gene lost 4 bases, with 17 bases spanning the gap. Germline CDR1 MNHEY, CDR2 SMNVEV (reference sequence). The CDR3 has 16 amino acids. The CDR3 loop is CASSFWAQGGADTQYF. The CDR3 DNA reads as TGTGCCAGCAGTTTTTGGGCACAGGGAGGAGCAGATACGCAGTATTTT.

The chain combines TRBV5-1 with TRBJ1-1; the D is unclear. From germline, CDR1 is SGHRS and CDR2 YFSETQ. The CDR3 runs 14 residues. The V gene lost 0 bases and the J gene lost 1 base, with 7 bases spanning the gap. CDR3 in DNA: TGCGCCAGCAGCTTGGCCAGCCGGAACACTGAAGCTTTCTTT. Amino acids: CASSLASRNTEAFF.

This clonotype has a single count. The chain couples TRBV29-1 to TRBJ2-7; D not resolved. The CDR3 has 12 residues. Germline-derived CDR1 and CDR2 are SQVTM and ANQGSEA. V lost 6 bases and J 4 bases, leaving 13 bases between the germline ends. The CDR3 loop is CSVFTTGYEQYF. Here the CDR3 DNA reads TGCAGCGTCTTCACGACCGGTTACGAGCAGTACTTC.

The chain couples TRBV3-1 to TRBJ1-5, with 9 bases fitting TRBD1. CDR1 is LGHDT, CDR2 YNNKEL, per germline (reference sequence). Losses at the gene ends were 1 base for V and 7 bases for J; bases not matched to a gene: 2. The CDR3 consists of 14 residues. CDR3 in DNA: TGTGCCAGCAGCCAAGGACAGGGGGAGCAGCCCCAGCATTTT. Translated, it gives CASSQGQGEQPQHF.

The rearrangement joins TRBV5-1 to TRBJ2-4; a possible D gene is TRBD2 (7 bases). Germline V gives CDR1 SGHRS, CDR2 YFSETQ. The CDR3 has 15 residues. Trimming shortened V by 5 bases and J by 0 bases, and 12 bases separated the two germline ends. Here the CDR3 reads CASRGGGQAKNIQYF. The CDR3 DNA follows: TGCGCCAGCAGAGGCGGGGGACAAGCCAAAAACATTCAGTACTTC.

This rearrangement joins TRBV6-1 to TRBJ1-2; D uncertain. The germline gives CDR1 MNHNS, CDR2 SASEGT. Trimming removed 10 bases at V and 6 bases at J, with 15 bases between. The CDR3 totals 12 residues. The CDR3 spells CAILGFPHGYTF. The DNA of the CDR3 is TGTGCCATCTTGGGGTTCCCTCATGGCTACACCTTC.

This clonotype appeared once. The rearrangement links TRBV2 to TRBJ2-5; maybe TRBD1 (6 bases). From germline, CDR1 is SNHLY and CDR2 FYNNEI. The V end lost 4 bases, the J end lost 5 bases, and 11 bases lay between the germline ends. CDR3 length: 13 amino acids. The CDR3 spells CASSGDNRETQYF. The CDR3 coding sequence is TGTGCCAGCAGTGGGGACAATCGGGAGACCCAGTACTTC. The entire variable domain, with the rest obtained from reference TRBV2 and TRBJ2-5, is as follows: EPEVTQTPSHQVTQMGQEVILRCVPISNHLYFYWYRQILGQKVEFLVSFYNNEISEKSEIFDDQFSVERPDGSNFTLKIRSTKLEDSAMYFCASSGDNRETQYFGPGTRLLVL.

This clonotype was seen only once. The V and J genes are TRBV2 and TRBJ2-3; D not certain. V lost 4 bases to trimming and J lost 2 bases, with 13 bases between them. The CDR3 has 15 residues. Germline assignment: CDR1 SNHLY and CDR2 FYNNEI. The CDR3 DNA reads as TGTGCCAGCAGTGTTAGGGCTAGTTACACAGATACGCAGTATTTT. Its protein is CASSVRASYTDTQYF.

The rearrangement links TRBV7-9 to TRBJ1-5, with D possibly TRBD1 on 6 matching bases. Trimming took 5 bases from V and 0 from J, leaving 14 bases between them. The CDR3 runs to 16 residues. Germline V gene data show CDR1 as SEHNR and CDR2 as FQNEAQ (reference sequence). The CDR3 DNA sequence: TGTGCCAGCAGCACGGGACATGATATTAGCAATCAGCCCCAGCATTTT. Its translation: CASSTGHDISNQPQHF.

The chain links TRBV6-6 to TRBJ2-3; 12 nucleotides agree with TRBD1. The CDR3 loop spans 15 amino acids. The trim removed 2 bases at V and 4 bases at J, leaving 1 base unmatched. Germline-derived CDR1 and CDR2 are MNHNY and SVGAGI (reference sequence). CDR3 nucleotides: TGTGCCAGCAGTTACGGGACAGGGGGCGCAGATACGCAGTATTTT. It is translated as CASSYGTGGADTQYF.

The CDR3: CASSDDRLGHYEQYF. The CDR3 DNA is TGTGCCAGCAGTGATGACAGGTTGGGACACTACGAGCAGTACTTC. The chain combines TRBV25-1 with TRBJ2-7; D may be TRBD1 (6 bases). V was shortened by 3 bases and J by 3 bases, with 15 bases between the two germline ends. Germline CDR1 and CDR2: MGHDK and SYGVNS. The CDR3 runs 15 residues.

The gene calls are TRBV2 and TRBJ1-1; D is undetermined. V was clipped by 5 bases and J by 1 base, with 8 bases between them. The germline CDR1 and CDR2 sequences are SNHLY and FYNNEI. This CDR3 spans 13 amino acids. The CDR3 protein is CASSRDKNTEAFF. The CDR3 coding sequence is TGTGCCAGCAGTAGAGACAAGAACACTGAAGCTTTCTTT.

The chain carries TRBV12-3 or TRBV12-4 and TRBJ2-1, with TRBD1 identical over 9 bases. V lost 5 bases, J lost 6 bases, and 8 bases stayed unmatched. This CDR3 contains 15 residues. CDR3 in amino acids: CASSVNRGRFNEQFF. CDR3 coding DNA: TGTGCCAGCAGTGTAAACAGGGGGCGTTTCAATGAGCAGTTCTTC.